This is a list of T cell receptor beta chains from one sample in a study of CD8+ T cells in alopecia areata. Data came from immunoSEQ multiplex PCR; TCRdb stores just in-frame clones and leaves some out. This table has some 120,000 clones, 50% to 60% appearing once. This specimen consisted of CD4+ T cells sorted from blood, obtained at week 0. Source of these receptors: a human donor with alopecia areata. Both conserved end residues are part of each CDR3. The order of the fields is V gene, J gene, clone size, D gene, CDR3 protein, CDR3 DNA. D genes are given only for firm matches. Size is stated for part of the rows, as once, few or many counts, or as a class when the clone is expanded.

TRBV5-4	TRBJ2-7	few	-	CASSFPGDHEQYF	TGTGCCAGCAGCTTTCCGGGAGACCACGAGCAGTACTTC
TRBV10-3	TRBJ1-1	-	-	CAISEFLTGSWTEAFF	TGTGCCATCAGTGAGTTCCTAACAGGGAGTTGGACTGAAGCTTTCTTT
TRBV5-1	TRBJ2-3	few	TRBD2	CASSVGTSGRPTDTQYF	TGCGCCAGCAGCGTCGGGACTAGCGGGAGACCCACAGATACGCAGTATTTT
TRBV2	TRBJ1-1	-	-	CASRELVTNTEAFF	TGTGCCAGCAGGGAATTAGTGACGAACACTGAAGCTTTCTTT
TRBV2	TRBJ1-3	-	TRBD1	CASRQGPGNTIYF	TGTGCCAGCCGACAGGGGCCTGGAAACACCATATATTTT
TRBV6-5	TRBJ1-1	-	-	CASSRGAEAFF	TGTGCCAGCAGCAGGGGAGCTGAAGCTTTCTTT
TRBV4-1	TRBJ1-4	few	-	CASSQGESLNEKLFF	TGCGCCAGCAGCCAAGGGGAGTCGTTAAATGAAAAACTGTTTTTT
TRBV6-5	TRBJ1-2	-	-	CASSYSNVEALYGYTF	TGTGCCAGCAGTTACTCGAATGTGGAGGCCCTCTATGGCTACACCTTC
TRBV28	TRBJ2-7	few	TRBD1	CASKPGGSWDRVFAQYF	TGTGCCAGCAAACCAGGGGGGAGTTGGGACAGGGTATTCGCACAGTACTTC
TRBV15	TRBJ2-3	once	TRBD1	CATSGGQGWTDTQYF	TGTGCCACCAGCGGAGGACAGGGTTGGACAGATACGCAGTATTTT
TRBV6-5	TRBJ2-2	-	-	CASRPNTGELFF	TGTGCCAGCAGACCAAACACCGGGGAGCTGTTTTTT
TRBV5-4	TRBJ2-5	once	-	CASSRHGGETQTQYF	TGTGCCAGCAGCCGGCACGGGGGAGAAACGCAGACCCAGTACTTC
TRBV5-6	TRBJ2-1	-	-	CASSLEGLGPSYNEQFF	TGTGCCAGCAGCTTAGAAGGTCTGGGGCCCTCCTACAATGAGCAGTTCTTC
TRBV7-2	TRBJ1-4	-	-	CASSLVPVKLFF	TGTGCCAGCAGCTTAGTCCCGGTAAAACTGTTTTTT
TRBV5-1	TRBJ1-1	-	-	CASSLGMGTEAFF	TGCGCCAGCAGCTTGGGAATGGGGACTGAAGCTTTCTTT
TRBV7-3	TRBJ2-5	few	-	CASSWTASETQYF	TGTGCCAGCAGCTGGACAGCTTCGGAGACCCAGTACTTC
TRBV5-1	TRBJ2-2	-	-	CASSLPGRNTGELFF	TGCGCCAGCAGCCTACCGGGTAGGAACACCGGGGAGCTGTTTTTT
TRBV15	TRBJ1-2	-	-	CATSRTRTYGYTF	TGTGCCACCAGCAGAACCCGGACGTATGGCTACACCTTC
TRBV4-3	TRBJ2-2	-	TRBD1	CASSQTGDTGELFF	TGCGCCAGCAGCCAAACAGGGGACACCGGGGAGCTGTTTTTT
TRBV9	TRBJ1-1	-	TRBD1	CASSVETGTTEAFF	TGTGCCAGCAGCGTAGAGACAGGGACCACTGAAGCTTTCTTT
TRBV5-1	TRBJ2-1	-	-	CASSLESLPFDNEQFF	TGCGCCAGCAGCTTGGAATCCCTCCCCTTTGACAATGAGCAGTTCTTC
TRBV4-1	TRBJ1-2	few	TRBD1	CASSQTGTAYGYTF	TGCGCCAGCAGCCAGACCGGGACAGCCTATGGCTACACCTTC
TRBV27	TRBJ1-1	once	-	CASSLRQTLSMNTEAFF	TGTGCCAGCAGTTTACGACAGACACTTTCCATGAACACTGAAGCTTTCTTT
TRBV7-9	TRBJ2-7	-	-	CASFLYVGALSYEQYF	TGTGCCAGCTTCCTTTATGTAGGGGCCCTCTCCTACGAGCAGTACTTC
TRBV14	TRBJ2-7	-	-	CASSQGTGSSYEQYF	TGTGCCAGCAGCCAGGGAACAGGCAGCTCCTACGAGCAGTACTTC
TRBV19	TRBJ2-1	-	-	CASSAGQSSYNEQFF	TGTGCCAGTAGCGCGGGACAGAGCTCCTACAATGAGCAGTTCTTC
TRBV7-3	TRBJ1-6	-	-	CASGTLDRSPLHF	TGTGCCAGCGGTACCCTTGATCGTTCACCCCTCCACTTT
TRBV5-4	TRBJ2-2	few	TRBD1	CASSSGQGADTGELFF	TGTGCCAGCAGCTCTGGACAGGGGGCTGACACCGGGGAGCTGTTTTTT
TRBV5-4	TRBJ2-7	few	-	CATSPGPVFHEQYF	TGTGCCACCTCGCCGGGACCGGTTTTTCACGAGCAGTACTTC